This T cell receptor (beta chain) was found in a study of Ad26.COV2.S vaccination and SARS-CoV-2 variants. Whole-study findings and limits: The breadth of spike-specific CD8+ and CD4+ T cell responses after vaccination was reportedly substantial.

Germline-derived CDR1 and CDR2 are LGHDT and YNNKEL (reference sequence). The CDR3 runs to 15 residues. Between the trimmed V and J ends, which lost 1 base and 1 base, there was a span of 7 bases. Repertoires were generated with immunoSEQ multiplex PCR, while TCRdb's copy carries only in-frame clones and drops some. The table shows 300,000 to 400,000 clones, with around 85% occurring only once. This clone has a handful of counts. The antigen remains undetermined. Treatment given: approximately 18 received Ad26.COV2.S at low or high dose, single or two shots; about 5 received placebo; per-sample allocation not given. Sampling was done on day 63 after the first vaccine or placebo injection.

This sample comprised peripheral blood, obtained in a trial of Ad26.COV2.S vaccine versus placebo. J is TRBJ2-2 and V is TRBV3-1 (or the pseudogene TRBV3-2); tentative D call: TRBD2 (5 bases). The TCR originated in a person between 18 and 59 years old who received the Ad26.COV2.S COVID-19 vaccine or a placebo. CDR3 DNA: TGTGCCAGCAGCCAAGCGGGGTTGAACACCGGGGAGCTGTTTTTT. The encoded protein is CASSQAGLNTGELFF.